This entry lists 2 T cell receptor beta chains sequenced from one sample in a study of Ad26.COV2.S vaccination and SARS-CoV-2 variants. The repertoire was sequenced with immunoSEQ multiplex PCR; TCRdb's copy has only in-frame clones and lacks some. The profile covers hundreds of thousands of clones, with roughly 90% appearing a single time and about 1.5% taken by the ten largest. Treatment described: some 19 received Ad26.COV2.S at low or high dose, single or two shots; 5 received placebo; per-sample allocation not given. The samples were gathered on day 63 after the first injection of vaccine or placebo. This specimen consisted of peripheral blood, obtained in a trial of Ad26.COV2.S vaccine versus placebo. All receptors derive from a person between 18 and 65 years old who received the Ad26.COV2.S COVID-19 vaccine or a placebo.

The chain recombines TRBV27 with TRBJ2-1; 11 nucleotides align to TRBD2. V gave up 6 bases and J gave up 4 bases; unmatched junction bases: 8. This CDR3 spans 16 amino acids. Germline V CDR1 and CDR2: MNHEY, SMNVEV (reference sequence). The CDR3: CASRTRLAGSYNEQFF. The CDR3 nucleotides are TGTGCCAGCAGGACACGACTAGCGGGATCTTACAATGAGCAGTTCTTC.

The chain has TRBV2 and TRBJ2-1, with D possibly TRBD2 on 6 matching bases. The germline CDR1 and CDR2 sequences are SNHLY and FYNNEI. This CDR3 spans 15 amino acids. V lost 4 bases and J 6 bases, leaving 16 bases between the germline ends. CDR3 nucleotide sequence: TGTGCCAGCAGTGTCACTAGCATAGATCTCAATGAGCAGTTCTTC. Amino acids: CASSVTSIDLNEQFF.